This TCR beta chain was found in a study of long-term antiretroviral therapy in people with HIV (dated by TCRdb to between 2021 and 2024). Study-level background: The earliest samples were collected roughly a decade before the 2015 WHO recommendation for immediate ART, at a time when ART was usually postponed until CD4 counts fell. A retrospective serial study tested whether changes in peripheral blood TRB repertoire composition and diversity were associated with ART initiation and durable HIV suppression. The cohort contributed about 200 cryopreserved PBMC samples from under 35 adults with confirmed HIV infection, collected serially over a mean of 6 years (range 1-12). Among the 25 to 30 participants with HIV, roughly eleven were female. No cross-contamination during QIAcube processing turned up in test extractions that ran a monoclonal T-cell line alongside around 34 polyclonal samples. Study-level results and caveats: Narrower CDR3 length ranges were observed in HIV repertoires than in controls, and an antigen-experienced repertoire with only a slight naive shift after ART was suggested by the network structure. A significant increase in TRB diversity was found to be associated with ART initiation, although TRB diversity was observed to remain significantly below that of transplant donor controls even after long-term ART. At every time point, the repertoire was dominated by expanded TRB clones first identified before ART initiation, although this dominance fluctuated and, in many PLHIV, declined after ART. The samples span the years 2004 to 2017, and the ART regimens used may be less effective than current regimens. Because cell numbers in pre-ART samples were limited, unsorted PBMC were profiled instead of sorted CD4+ and CD8+ T cells. Because PBMC availability was limited, only the TCR beta chain was sequenced, with no alpha chain pairing. Inferences about post-ART repertoire changes are limited because no data were available on ART adherence, viral resistance or therapy changes.

The immunoSEQ hsTCRB v3.0 assay was used at survey level resolution to sequence the TRB variable region. TRB sequencing targeted a depth of 40,000-50,000 T-cell genomes per sample. Pooled TRB libraries were sequenced on an Illumina MiSeq with a v3 150-cycle kit. Turning to the authors' computational methods: Repertoire analysis was run in R within a reproducible Nextflow workflow that covered QC, data transformation and analysis. LymphoSeq2, an R package for exploring AIRR-Seq data, was used to implement the custom analyses. A handful of samples that produced fewer than 5000 total TRB sequences were removed, so under 200 HIV repertoires were analyzed. Of the 188 retained HIV repertoires, roughly 61 were collected before and 120 to 140 after ART initiation. Repertoires were downsampled to 5000 TRB nucleotide sequences, with summary statistics averaged over 100 downsampling iterations. The analysis kept only TRB sequences whose CDR3 regions were at least seven amino acids long. Diversity was assessed using a clonality score derived from Shannon entropy and using the Gini coefficient. In the repertoire networks, any two of the top 5000 CDR3 amino acid sequences were linked whenever the two sequences differed by an edit distance of one. GLIPH2 predicted antigen specificity groups and MHC restriction for TRB CDR3 amino acid sequences. Known CMV, EBV, HIV or tissue antigen associations were flagged by matching CDR3 amino acid sequences against VDJdb and McPAS-TCR. Pre-ART, post-ART and control groups were compared with Wilcoxon signed-rank tests and Holm-Bonferroni correction. TCRdb stores this immuneACCESS table with in-frame sequences only. Part of the clones is absent; in the studies checked, under half of the shortfall reflects unresolved V genes, and no reason is known for the rest. Clone size and the V and J calls come from that table; the DNA yielded D and trimming. The sample table lists about 6,400 clones, roughly 73% of them with a count of one. The ten largest clones capture around 15% of the sample.

To be included, a participant needed at least one PBMC sample from before ART initiation plus at least two post-ART samples. All participants with HIV were treated in the United States of America. Cryopreserved samples of about 0.95-11 million PBMC were thawed and washed before DNA extraction. At the time of the earliest PBMC sample for each participant with HIV, ages ranged from about 20 to 54 years. Each participant contributed PBMC samples from 1-4 timepoints before ART initiation and 2-8 timepoints after ART initiation, with a median of 7 samples. Serial HIV viral load, CD4+ T-cell count, ART history and demographic data were obtained for every participant. A Qiagen kit on a QIAcube was used to extract genomic DNA from unsorted PBMC, with samples processed in batches of 12. This clone was counted once. The target of this receptor is not known. The input lacks base qualities; no much larger clone sits a single base away.

The germline V gene yields SNHLY for CDR1 and FYNNEI for CDR2. Trimming removed 4 bases from V and 4 bases from J, leaving 7 bases between the germline ends. The CDR3 holds 12 amino acids from the cysteine to the phenylalanine. The sequence is cut down to CDR3 DNA, 36 bases in frame from base 1. The sample in question was unsorted PBMCs, obtained 0.5 years before starting antiretroviral therapy. The V and J segments used are TRBV2 and TRBJ1-1; a confident D gene designation cannot be given. The sequence derives from a man aged 35-49 years with HIV. The DNA sequence follows: TGTGCCAGCAGTGGAGGAGGCACTGAAGCTTTCTTT. This yields the protein CASSGGGTEAFF.